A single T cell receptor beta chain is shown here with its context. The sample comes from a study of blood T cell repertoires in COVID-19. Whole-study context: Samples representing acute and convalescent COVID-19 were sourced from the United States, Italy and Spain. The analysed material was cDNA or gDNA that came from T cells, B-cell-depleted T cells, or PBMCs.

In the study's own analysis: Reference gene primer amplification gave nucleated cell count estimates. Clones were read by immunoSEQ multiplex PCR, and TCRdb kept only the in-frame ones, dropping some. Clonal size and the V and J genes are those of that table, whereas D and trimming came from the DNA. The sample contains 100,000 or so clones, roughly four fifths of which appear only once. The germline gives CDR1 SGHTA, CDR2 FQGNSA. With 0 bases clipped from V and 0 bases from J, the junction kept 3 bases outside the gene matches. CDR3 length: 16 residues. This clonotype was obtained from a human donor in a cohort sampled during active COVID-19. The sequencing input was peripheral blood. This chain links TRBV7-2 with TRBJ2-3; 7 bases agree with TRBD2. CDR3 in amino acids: CASSLAASGSTDTQYF. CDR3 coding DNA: TGTGCCAGCAGCTTAGCCGCTAGCGGAAGCACAGATACGCAGTATTTT.